This T cell receptor (beta chain) emerged from a study of shared clonotypes between healthy human individuals. The ends lost 3 bases at V and 7 bases at J; junction bases unmatched: 9. CDR1 and CDR2 (germline): SGHDN, FVKESK. The CDR3 runs to 17 residues. Overall study findings and caveats: Across subsets, estimated richness was generally greater for naive than for memory populations. When naive CD4 clonotypes were compared across several donors, roughly 4.9% were shared. In the sorted subsets, rarefaction showed sequencing was incomplete despite large depth.

In the case of this clone: The antigen is undetermined.

Sorted-subset replicate PCR reactions were performed with about 210 ng DNA, corresponding to tens of thousands of T cell genomes. This table comes from immunoSEQ multiplex PCR, and its TCRdb copy is limited to in-frame clones, with some not included. The data hold roughly 1.5 million clones, with approximately 98% observed a single time. The chain uses TRBV14 and TRBJ2-1; 13 bases agree with TRBD2. The sample consisted of naive CD4+ T cells sorted from blood. Indicated subset: CD45RA+ positively selected. This TCR derives from a young man in good health. CDR3 amino acids: CASSQRRTSGSRNEQFF. The CDR3 DNA sequence: TGTGCCAGCAGCCAGAGGAGGACTAGCGGGAGTAGGAATGAGCAGTTCTTC.